This T cell receptor (beta chain) was identified during a study of T cell responses to AZD1222 COVID-19 vaccine (dated by TCRdb to about 2021). At the level of the whole study: TCR sequencing covered fewer than 250 trial participants: 207 given two doses of AZD1222 and 26 given two doses of MenACWY control vaccine. Trial participants were enrolled into age subgroups of 18-55, 56-69 and 70-plus years, which contained about 150, 28 and 57 TCR-sequenced participants, respectively. Overall study results and their limits: The vaccine-associated CD4 TCRs covered the entire spike protein, and the dominant responses fell in regions 160-218 and 743-854. Because no day 14 peak-response samples were available, repertoires were characterized only after the peak T cell response. Participants were mostly white British and included more females than males, and it was suggested by the authors that clonal diversity may have been underestimated. Nearly half of unique spike-specific TCRs reportedly recognized epitopes outside regions mutated in the B.1.351 and B.1.1.7 variants. After two AZD1222 doses, spike-specific TCR breadth and depth were significantly higher than at day 0 and than in MenACWY recipients. In the small 56-69-year group, the increase in depth fell short of significance, most likely because of low power. Conclusions about previously exposed vaccinees were limited because only six AZD1222 recipients were SARS-CoV-2 seropositive at baseline.

The CDR3 starts with the cysteine, ends with the phenylalanine, and has 14 residues. Only the CDR3 part of the read is kept: 42 bases, read in frame from the first base. CDR1 MDHEN and CDR2 SYDVKM are derived from the germline V gene. V loses 2 bases, J loses 6 bases, and the germline ends lie 11 bases apart. For this clone: Its target antigen remains unknown. There are no base qualities to consult, and no much larger clone falls within one base.

The CDR3 regions of human TCRbeta chains were subjected to immunosequencing. The authors processed their data as follows. TCRs in the repertoires were compared against a reference library of SARS-CoV-2-specific TCRs that had been generated with the MIRA antigen-specificity platform. Breadth was defined as the fraction of unique TCRs that were SARS-CoV-2-associated. Depth was defined as the fraction of total T cells that were SARS-CoV-2-associated. Each spike-specific TCR was assigned to its reactive spike region and to a CD4 or CD8 class using the MIRA data. Log10-transformed breadth and depth values were compared by one-way ANOVA with Sidak's multiple comparisons tests. Sourced from immuneACCESS, this table was stored by TCRdb with only in-frame sequences that have V and J called. A share of the clones is absent; for the studies checked, an unresolved V gene accounts for under half, and the remainder has no known explanation. V and J calls plus clone size are reproduced from that table; the DNA served to infer D and trimming. Here the sample has approximately 120,000 clones; approximately 90% occur a single time. The ten largest clones capture 11% of the sample.

Reading the label with the study, this specimen's time point is: baseline before first vaccination. The meaning of the sample's treatment or condition label: meningococcal conjugate vaccine given as trial control. The vaccinee samples were drawn from two UK trials, COV001 and COV002, one of which was a single-blind randomized controlled phase 2/3 trial testing AZD1222 (ChAdOx1 nCoV-19) in healthy adults. For TCRbeta chain sequencing, PBMC samples were collected from trial participants at day 0 and at day 28 after the second dose. The clonotype originates from an adult in good health. The V and J genes are TRBV28 and TRBJ1-5; the D segment could be TRBD1, given 5 matching bases. The sequencing here drew on peripheral blood, taken on day 0 of MenACWY control vaccination. The CDR3 protein is CASSLGGVSQPQHF. In nucleotide form, the sequence is TGTGCCAGCAGTTTAGGGGGAGTAAGTCAGCCCCAGCATTTT. The reference TRBV28 and TRBJ1-5 proteins fill in what lies around the CDR3, so the full variable domain reads DVKVTQSSRYLVKRTGEKVFLECVQDMDHENMFWYRQDPGLGLRLIYFSYDVKMKEKGDIPEGYSVSREKKERFSLILESASTNQTSMYLCASSLGGVSQPQHFGDGTRLSIL.